The sequence of this T cell receptor beta chain was determined in a study of T cells in Graves' hyperthyroidism and ophthalmopathy. The study, taken as a whole, reports: Most thyroid clonotypes with frequency above 0.001 were detected in blood.

With regard to this clonotype: Its matching antigen is unknown.

TCR beta CDR3 sequences were amplified from RNA transcripts. When the TCR CDR3 underwent first-round RT-PCR, the HTBI primer set was used. TCRdb recomputed calls from the multiplex PCR reads with MiXCR, one row per CDR3 protein. The repertoire holds fewer than 700,000 distinct CDR3 sequences, with approximately 17% as singletons. Specimen: blood. The receptor's source is a woman aged 18-29 years with Graves' ophthalmopathy.

The CDR3 is CSASGLAGPADTQYF. In nucleotides, the CDR3 is TGCAGTGCCTCGGGACTAGCGGGACCCGCAGATACGCAGTATTTT. The chain couples TRBV20-1 to TRBJ2-3, with 13 bases lining up with TRBD2. Looked up from germline, CDR1 is DFQATT and CDR2 is SNEGSKA (reference sequence). Losses at the gene ends were 6 bases for V and 4 bases for J; bases not matched to a gene: 7. The length of the CDR3 is 15 residues.